These 9 T cell receptor beta chains share one sample of origin, sequenced in a study of Tregs in tolerant kidney transplant recipients. Sequenced by immunoSEQ multiplex PCR; TCRdb stores in-frame clones only, minus some. Reported are approximately 50,000 clones; the ten largest clones contain about 0.83%. Sample: CD4+ T cells from blood, taken before the transplant. These receptors came from a human donor who received a combined kidney and bone marrow transplant.

Details on this clone: The read terminates 3 residues ahead of where the CDR3 ends, so the germline J gene completes it. The V call is TRBV19, the J call TRBJ1-5; D is ambiguous. CDR3 length equals 16 residues. Germline loops: CDR1 LNHDA, CDR2 SQIVND (reference sequence). V lost 4 bases, J lost 7 bases, and 20 bases lay in between. CDR3 protein: CASSKIDTLQSQPQHF. The covered CDR3 bases are TGTGCCAGTAGTAAAATCGACACCCTGCAATCACAGCCC. Together with reference TRBV19 and TRBJ1-5, the CDR3 gives the full variable domain: DGGITQSPKYLFRKEGQNVTLSCEQNLNHDAMYWYRQDPGQGLRLIYYSQIVNDFQKGDIAEGYSVSREKKESFPLTVTSAQKNPTAFYLCASSKIDTLQSQPQHFGDGTRLSIL.

With respect to this clone: The read halts 3 residues ahead of the CDR3 end, with the missing end drawn from the germline J gene. V usage is TRBV13 and J usage is TRBJ1-2; D ambiguous. The CDR3 is made up of 13 amino acids. Germline-derived CDR1 and CDR2 are PRHDT and FYEKMQ (reference sequence). The CDR3 reads CASSTGSSGGYTF. Partial CDR3 DNA: TGTGCCAGCAGCACGGGGTCGAGCGGAGGC.

In the case of this clone: The sequence runs out 3 residues before the end of the CDR3; the remainder is reconstructed from the germline J gene. The rearrangement uses TRBV7-2 and TRBJ2-3; 7 bases are a match to TRBD2. V lost 4 bases to trimming and J lost 8 bases; unmatched junction nucleotides: 6. The CDR3 is 13 amino acids. Looked up from germline, CDR1 is SGHTA and CDR2 is FQGNSA. The sequenced CDR3 bases are TGTGCCAGCAGCTCTGGACTAGAAGGTACG. Its translation is CASSSGLEGT. Given in full, the CDR3 is CASSSGLEGTQYF.

Comments on this clone: Other DNA sequences within the sample encode an identical CDR3. The CDR3 loop reads CASSPGTGGTEAFF. CDR3 DNA, as far as it was read: TGTGCCAGCTCACCTGGGACAGGGGGCACTGAA. The rearrangement joins TRBV18 to TRBJ1-1; 11 nucleotides agree with TRBD1. Read sequence stops 3 residues before the CDR3 end, and the germline J gene provides the missing end. V was clipped by 3 bases and J by 4 bases; unmatched bases: 1. CDR1 and CDR2 from the germline V gene are KGHSH and LQKENI. This CDR3 has 14 amino acids.

Worth noting for this clone: The read terminates 3 residues before the CDR3 end, so the remaining end is supplied by the germline J gene. V usage is TRBV19 and J usage is TRBJ2-3, with 7 bases lining up with TRBD2. The CDR3 length is 14 residues. After removal of 8 bases from V and 2 bases from J, the junction contained 7 bases not matched to a gene. CDR1 LNHDA and CDR2 SQIVND come from the germline V gene (reference sequence). CDR3 bases read: TGTGCCAGTTGGGGACGGGGGGTCACAGATACG. Its translation: CASWGRGVTDT. From start to end, the CDR3 is CASWGRGVTDTQYF. The full variable domain, completed using reference TRBV19 and TRBJ2-3, is DGGITQSPKYLFRKEGQNVTLSCEQNLNHDAMYWYRQDPGQGLRLIYYSQIVNDFQKGDIAEGYSVSREKKESFPLTVTSAQKNPTAFYLCASWGRGVTDTQYFGPGTRLTVL.

With regard to this clone: The read stops 3 residues short of the end of the CDR3; the missing end is completed from the germline J gene. V is TRBV4-1 and J is TRBJ1-4, with D perhaps matching TRBD1 (5 bases). There are 15 residues in the CDR3. Trimming cost V 4 bases and J 0 bases, with 9 bases left between them. The germline gives CDR1 MGHRA, CDR2 YSYEKL. The chain's CDR3 is CASSPTGSTNEKLFF. The CDR3 DNA, read in part, is TGCGCCAGCAGCCCCACAGGCTCAACTAATGAAAAA.

Details on this clone: The read comes to an end 3 residues before the CDR3 does, leaving the germline J gene to fill in the end. The V call is TRBV7-9, the J call TRBJ1-2, with D unclear. The germline V gene has CDR1 SEHNR and CDR2 FQNEAQ (reference sequence). Between the trimmed V and J ends, which lost 5 bases and 4 bases, there was a span of 8 bases. This CDR3 has 12 residues. CDR3 amino acids: CASSLDGYGYTF. CDR3 DNA, as far as it was read: TGTGCCAGCAGCCTAGACGGCTATGGC.

Comment on this clone: The read ends 3 residues early relative to the CDR3; the germline J gene fills the gap. The rearrangement links TRBV18 to TRBJ2-2, with D hard to call. Trimming took off 3 bases at V and 7 bases at J, with 3 bases between the two ends. The CDR3 covers 11 residues. Germline CDR1 reads KGHSH; CDR2 reads LQKENI. The DNA read from the CDR3 is TGTGCCAGCTCACCCCTCGGGGAG. Residues: CASSPLGE. The full CDR3 reads CASSPLGELFF.

About this clone itself: The CDR3 end falls 3 residues outside the read, so it is completed with the germline J gene. The chain couples TRBV19 to TRBJ2-7; unclear D gene. The CDR3 totals 14 residues. The V gene's germline CDR1 is LNHDA and CDR2 SQIVND (reference sequence). V was trimmed by 2 bases and J by 1 base, leaving 9 bases between them. The sequenced part of the CDR3 DNA is TGTGCCAGTAGTATAAGGCCTAGATCCTACGAG. Translated, it gives CASSIRPRSYE. The whole CDR3 protein reads CASSIRPRSYEQYF.